This record concerns one T cell receptor beta chain sequence. CDR3 size: 14 residues. The germline V gene has CDR1 GTSNPN and CDR2 SVGIG (reference sequence). J lost 3 bases, V lost 2 bases, and 5 bases had no gene match. The record originates from a study of blood T cell repertoires in COVID-19. Across the whole study: The United States, Italy and Spain supplied acute and convalescent COVID-19 samples.

Individuals aged about 18 to 90 years were recruited from approximately 24 US areas. Participant reports of clinical history set cohort assignment. As handled by the study authors: Amplification with reference gene primers provided the estimates of nucleated cell counts. Some clones are missing from TCRdb's copy, which holds only in-frame ones; the method was immunoSEQ multiplex PCR. V and J calls and clone size are given by that table; D and trimming were obtained from the DNA. Here the sample spans roughly 520,000 clones, around nine tenths being singletons. The sample taken for sequencing was PBMCs or T cells enriched from blood (not recorded which). V usage is TRBV30 and J usage is TRBJ2-3, with 7 nucleotides matching TRBD2. The TCR was taken from a woman in her thirties or forties who had recovered from COVID-19. For the CDR3, the DNA is TGTGCCTGGAGTAGACTGGGGGGGACAGATACGCAGTATTTT. Residues: CAWSRLGGTDTQYF.